Below are 5 T cell receptor beta chains sequenced from a single sample in a study of T cell responses to AZD1222 COVID-19 vaccine. Profiling relied on immunoSEQ multiplex PCR, and the TCRdb table lists in-frame clones only, not all of them. The sample contains 150,000 or so clones, over 75% of which appear only once. The starting material was peripheral blood, obtained on day 0 of AZD1222 vaccination. The source of these receptors is an adult in good health.

This clone was seen just once. The genes are TRBV6-5 and TRBJ1-1; the D gene is possibly TRBD1 (6 bases). Germline-derived CDR1 and CDR2 are MNHEY and SVGAGI. The length of the CDR3 is 14 residues. V gave up 6 bases and J gave up 0 bases, with 11 bases separating them. The CDR3 here is CASSSGQMNTEAFF. The CDR3, as DNA: TGTGCCAGCAGCTCGGGACAAATGAACACTGAAGCTTTCTTT.

The chain recombines TRBV7-9 with TRBJ2-1; perhaps D is TRBD1 or TRBD2 (5 bases each). Looked up from germline, CDR1 is SEHNR and CDR2 is FQNEAQ (reference sequence). The CDR3 length is 12 residues. Trimming removed 4 bases at V and 15 bases at J, with 16 bases between. The CDR3 loop reads CASSYEGRVAFF. As DNA, the CDR3 is TGTGCCAGCAGCTACGAGGGCAGGGTGGCGTTCTTC.

CDR3 sequence reads: CASSVGLGHRDAQYF. The CDR3 DNA sequence: TGTGCCAGCAGCGTAGGCCTGGGCCACCGGGATGCGCAGTATTTT. The rearrangement links TRBV9 to TRBJ2-3, with a possible D match to TRBD2 (5 bases). The CDR3 sequence is 15 residues long. Germline values: CDR1 SGDLS, CDR2 YYNGEE. V dropped 0 bases and J dropped 10 bases, with 18 bases sitting between them.

This chain joins TRBV5-6 and TRBJ1-2; a weak D match, TRBD1 (5 bases). CDR1 SGHDT and CDR2 YYEEEE come from the germline V gene. The CDR3 is 15 amino acids. V shed 1 base and J shed 4 bases, with 14 bases lying between them. This CDR3 reads CASSLLAGLGYGYTF. CDR3 coding DNA: TGTGCCAGCAGCTTGTTGGCAGGGCTGGGCTATGGCTACACCTTC.

The rearrangement uses TRBV5-6 and TRBJ2-1, with D possibly being TRBD2 (6 bases). The CDR3 consists of 17 residues. Germline lookup yields CDR1 SGHDT and CDR2 YYEEEE. The germline V and J ends were trimmed by 7 bases and 2 bases, with 22 bases remaining between them. The CDR3 DNA reads as TGTGCCAGCCAGGCTGGCGGGGTGCGAGCGGCCTACAATGAGCAGTTCTTC. As protein: CASQAGGVRAAYNEQFF. Combining the CDR3 with reference TRBV5-6 and TRBJ2-1 gives the whole variable domain DAGVTQSPTHLIKTRGQQVTLRCSPKSGHDTVSWYQQALGQGPQFIFQYYEEEERQRGNFPDRFSGHQFPNYSSELNVNALLLGDSALYLCASQAGGVRAAYNEQFFGPGTRLTVL.